The 25 T cell receptor beta chains below all came from one sample that was sequenced in a study of T cells after yellow fever vaccination. TCRdb processed the 5' RACE reads anew with MiXCR; each CDR3 protein has one entry. The top ten clones hold approximately 16% of a sample with hundreds of thousands of distinct CDR3 sequences, roughly 6.2% of them seen once. The sequencing here drew on PBMCs, taken 5 days after the yellow fever booster vaccination. These receptors were obtained from a man between 25 and 39 years old who received the YFV17D yellow fever vaccine.

Only a few counts were recorded for this clonotype. This CDR3 is CASSFRWSGQGFEQYF. In DNA, the CDR3 is TGTGCCAGCAGTTTTAGGTGGTCGGGACAGGGGTTCGAGCAGTACTTC. The chain has TRBV27 and TRBJ2-7; TRBD1 matches at 10 bases. Per germline, CDR1 MNHEY and CDR2 SMNVEV (reference sequence). V gave up 3 bases and J gave up 6 bases; unmatched junction bases: 11. This CDR3 contains 16 residues.

This clonotype appeared many times. The V call is TRBV2, the J call TRBJ2-2; perhaps TRBD2 as D (6 bases). Per germline, CDR1 SNHLY and CDR2 FYNNEI. V lost 2 bases, J lost 3 bases, and 10 bases lay in between. The CDR3 is 15 amino acids. CDR3 nucleotide sequence: TGTGCCAGCAGTGAAAGGGACTTTCACACCGGGGAGCTGTTTTTT. Residues: CASSERDFHTGELFF. Full variable domain (outside the CDR3, taken from reference TRBV2 and TRBJ2-2): EPEVTQTPSHQVTQMGQEVILRCVPISNHLYFYWYRQILGQKVEFLVSFYNNEISEKSEIFDDQFSVERPDGSNFTLKIRSTKLEDSAMYFCASSERDFHTGELFFGEGSRLTVL.

This clonotype came up a few times. The chain combines TRBV29-1 with TRBJ2-7; TRBD1 is a possible D gene (5 bases). The CDR3 has 12 residues. Between the trimmed V and J ends, which lost 6 bases and 0 bases, there was a span of 9 bases. Germline CDR1 SQVTM, CDR2 ANQGSEA. The CDR3 reads CSVETASYEQYF. CDR3 nucleotides: TGCAGCGTCGAGACAGCCTCCTACGAGCAGTACTTC.

This clonotype came up a few times. The rearrangement joins TRBV20-1 to TRBJ2-3, with 14 positions matching TRBD2. The V gene end was trimmed by 6 bases and the J gene end by 5 bases; junction bases not matched to a gene: 13. This CDR3 is built from 17 residues. In germline, CDR1 is DFQATT, CDR2 SNEGSKA (reference sequence). The CDR3: CSAPPGLAGDAEDTQYF. The DNA of the CDR3 is TGCAGTGCCCCGCCGGGACTAGCGGGAGACGCGGAAGATACGCAGTATTTT.

This clonotype was counted ten times or more. V is TRBV7-2 and J is TRBJ2-5, with TRBD2 matching 8 bases. V was pared by 2 bases and J by 1 base, with 6 bases of the junction left unmatched. Germline CDR1 and CDR2: SGHTA and FQGNSA. The CDR3 covers 16 residues. CDR3 amino acids: CASSLSVLAAQETQYF. In DNA, the CDR3 is TGTGCCAGCAGCTTATCAGTACTAGCGGCCCAAGAGACCCAGTACTTC.

About this clonotype: Without the conserved terminal phenylalanine or tryptophan, this CDR3 likely stems from a read error. The V and J genes are TRBV3-1 and TRBJ1-4; 7 bases line up with TRBD1. In germline, CDR1 is LGHDT, CDR2 YNNKEL (reference sequence). The V segment lost 5 bases and the J segment 7 bases; nucleotides outside the gene matches: 7. The CDR3 covers 14 residues. DNA of the CDR3: TGTGCCAGCAGCGGCAGACAGGGTGGTGAAAAACTGTTTTCT. Its protein product is CASSGRQGGEKLFS.

This clonotype was counted only a few times. The chain recombines TRBV20-1 with TRBJ1-2; no reliable D call. The germline gives CDR1 DFQATT, CDR2 SNEGSKA (reference sequence). CDR3 length: 13 residues. Trimming left V 1 base short and J 8 bases short, with 14 bases between. CDR3 amino acids: CSARVRESEGYTF. In nucleotides, the CDR3 is TGCAGTGCTAGAGTGCGGGAATCGGAGGGCTACACCTTC.

On this clonotype: This clone may be a read error of a much larger clone one base away. This likely comes from a read error, as the CDR3 has no conserved phenylalanine or tryptophan at its end. The CDR3 sequence: CASSDAAYGTGFGDTQYL. The CDR3 region has the DNA TGTGCCAGCAGCGACGCTGCCTATGGGACAGGTTTCGGGGATACGCAGTATTTA. The chain combines TRBV9 with TRBJ2-3; 8 bases agree with TRBD1. J lost 6 bases, V lost 3 bases, and 18 bases had no gene match. Per the germline V gene, CDR1 is SGDLS and CDR2 is YYNGEE. This CDR3 has 18 amino acids.

The chain has TRBV10-1 and TRBJ2-3; no clear D. The CDR3 sequence is 14 residues long. Deletions cut 3 bases from V and 3 bases from J, with 10 bases between. Germline values: CDR1 WNHNN, CDR2 SYGVQD (reference sequence). CDR3 sequence reads: CASSEDKATDTQYF. The CDR3 DNA reads as TGCGCCAGCAGTGAAGACAAGGCGACAGATACGCAGTATTTT.

This clonotype was seen ten or more times. This chain joins TRBV6-5 and TRBJ2-5, with D tentatively TRBD1 (6 bases). The CDR3 runs 16 residues. Germline V CDR1 and CDR2: MNHEY, SVGAGI. V lost 8 bases, J lost 5 bases, and 24 bases lay in between. The CDR3 protein is CASVYIDRTKKETQYF. Here the CDR3 DNA reads TGTGCCAGCGTCTACATTGACAGGACGAAAAAGGAGACCCAGTACTTC.

Only a few counts were recorded for this clonotype. The V gene is TRBV5-1, the J gene TRBJ2-1; 8 bases fit TRBD1. CDR1 and CDR2 (germline): SGHRS, YFSETQ. V shed 2 bases, J shed 0 bases, and the junction held 7 bases outside the gene matches. This CDR3 comprises 17 residues. In DNA, the CDR3 is TGCGCCAGCAGCTTTGGACAGGGCGGGAACTCCTACAATGAGCAGTTCTTC. Translating it yields CASSFGQGGNSYNEQFF.

The chain links TRBV5-1 to TRBJ2-5; 7 positions match TRBD2. V lost 1 base and J lost 0; bases outside the gene matches: 3. The V gene's germline CDR1 is SGHRS and CDR2 YFSETQ. The CDR3 consists of 15 residues. CDR3 protein: CASSLWGGDQETQYF. In DNA form, the CDR3 reads TGCGCCAGCAGCTTGTGGGGAGGGGACCAAGAGACCCAGTACTTC.

This clonotype was counted only a few times. CDR3 in amino acids: CASSYSGGYNEQFF. DNA of the CDR3: TGTGCCAGCAGTTACTCTGGGGGTTACAATGAGCAGTTCTTC. The gene calls are TRBV6-5 and TRBJ2-1; D is perhaps TRBD1 or TRBD2 (5 bases each). Looked up from germline, CDR1 is MNHEY and CDR2 is SVGAGI. V was clipped by 0 bases and J by 4 bases, with 7 bases between them. The CDR3 loop spans 14 amino acids.

The sample holds many counts of this clonotype. The V call is TRBV7-9, the J call TRBJ2-5; a weak D match, TRBD2 (5 bases). Germline CDR1 and CDR2: SEHNR and FQNEAQ (reference sequence). The CDR3 runs 11 residues. The DNA for the CDR3 is TGTGGAGCGGTGAGCCAAGAGACCCAGTACTTC. Translated, it gives CGAVSQETQYF.

This chain connects TRBV7-2 to TRBJ2-5; D gene unclear. V was pared by 5 bases and J by 5 bases, with 12 bases between. Germline V gives CDR1 SGHTA, CDR2 FQGNSA. The CDR3 contains 13 residues. The CDR3 region is CASSTAPSETQYF. CDR3 nucleotide sequence: TGTGCCAGCAGCACGGCCCCCTCCGAGACCCAGTACTTC.

In its sample, this clonotype was seen many times. This chain joins TRBV5-1 and TRBJ2-2, with a weak D call TRBD2 (5 bases). Germline CDR1 SGHRS, CDR2 YFSETQ. Deletions cut 6 bases from V and 7 bases from J, with 16 bases between. CDR3 length: 14 amino acids. CDR3 DNA: TGCGCCAGCACTCGGCTCGGAGAGGGCGGGGAGCTGTTTTTT. Protein: CASTRLGEGGELFF. Together with reference TRBV5-1 and TRBJ2-2, the CDR3 gives the full variable domain: KAGVTQTPRYLIKTRGQQVTLSCSPISGHRSVSWYQQTPGQGLQFLFEYFSETQRNKGNFPGRFSGRQFSNSRSEMNVSTLELGDSALYLCASTRLGEGGELFFGEGSRLTVL.

The chain employs TRBV7-8 and TRBJ2-1; the D is unclear. V was shortened by 4 bases and J by 9 bases, with 10 bases between the two germline ends. CDR1 SGHVS and CDR2 FQNEAQ come from the germline V gene. The CDR3 loop spans 12 amino acids. CDR3 amino acids: CASSSVKGEQFF. The CDR3 nucleotides are TGTGCCAGCAGCTCAGTGAAAGGTGAGCAGTTCTTC.

Concerning this clonotype: One end of the junction fails to match germline, which may point to a read error. V usage is TRBV20-1 and J usage is TRBJ2-7, with D unclear. There are 18 residues in the CDR3. From germline, CDR1 is DFQATT and CDR2 SNEGSKA (reference sequence). The CDR3 loop reads CCAYSSYPGRSISYEQYF. CDR3 nucleotide sequence: TGCTGTGCCTACTCTAGTTATCCAGGCCGGTCAATATCCTACGAGCAGTACTTC.

This clonotype was seen a handful of times. The V call is TRBV20-1, the J call TRBJ2-5; 11 bases agree with TRBD2. With V trimmed by 1 base and J by 5 bases, 6 bases remained unmatched. The CDR3 runs 15 residues. CDR1 and CDR2 (germline): DFQATT, SNEGSKA (reference sequence). The DNA of the CDR3 is TGCAGTGCTAGAGTAGCGGGAGGGCCTGGGGAGACCCAGTACTTC. Translating gives CSARVAGGPGETQYF.

This clonotype has at least ten counts. The genes are TRBV6-2 or TRBV6-3 and TRBJ2-7; D unresolved. V was shortened by 6 bases and J by 3 bases, with 12 bases between the two germline ends. The germline gives CDR1 MNHEY, CDR2 SVGEGT. This CDR3 spans 13 amino acids. The CDR3 loop is CASREPSDYEQYF. The CDR3 DNA sequence: TGTGCCAGCAGGGAGCCCAGCGACTACGAGCAGTACTTC.

The sample holds a few counts of this clonotype. V and J are TRBV9 and TRBJ1-4, with D possibly being TRBD1 (5 bases). Germline V gene lookup returns CDR1 SGDLS and CDR2 YYNGEE. The CDR3 consists of 15 residues. Trimming cost V 1 base and J 4 bases, with 11 bases left between them. The chain's CDR3 is CASSVFGALNEKLFF. The CDR3 nucleotides read TGTGCCAGCAGCGTATTTGGGGCCCTTAATGAAAAACTGTTTTTT.

This clonotype was counted many times. The CDR3 DNA follows: TGTGCCAGCGGCTCTGGAAACACCATATATTTT. Encoded protein: CASGSGNTIYF. The chain has TRBV28 and TRBJ1-3, with D unresolved. V was shortened by 8 bases and J by 0 bases, with 2 bases between the two germline ends. Per germline, CDR1 MDHEN and CDR2 SYDVKM. This CDR3 is 11 amino acids long.

This clonotype was picked up many times. The V and J genes are TRBV18 and TRBJ2-7, with D perhaps TRBD2 (5 bases). Per germline, CDR1 KGHSH and CDR2 LQKENI. This CDR3 contains 11 residues. V lost 5 bases and J lost 4, with 6 bases in between. Here the CDR3 DNA reads TGTGCCAGCTCAGGGGAGTACGAGCAGTACTTC. Its protein is CASSGEYEQYF.

This clonotype has a count of ten or more. The chain has TRBV12-3 or TRBV12-4 and TRBJ2-7; the match to TRBD2 covers 9 bases. The ends lost 3 bases at V and 0 bases at J; junction bases unmatched: 6. This CDR3 region has 16 residues. CDR3 sequence: CASSFLVTSGSYEQYF. Here the CDR3 DNA reads TGTGCCAGCAGTTTCCTTGTGACTAGCGGCTCCTACGAGCAGTACTTC.

This clonotype was found many times. The chain carries TRBV24-1 and TRBJ2-2, with D possibly matching TRBD2 (5 bases). Germline V lookup: CDR1 KGHDR, CDR2 SFDVKD. V lost 4 bases and J 5 bases, leaving 16 bases between the germline ends. The CDR3 has 16 residues. The CDR3 coding sequence is TGTGCCACCAGTGACCCCAGCGCCGGGGTGACCGGGGAGCTGTTTTTT. Translation gives CATSDPSAGVTGELFF.